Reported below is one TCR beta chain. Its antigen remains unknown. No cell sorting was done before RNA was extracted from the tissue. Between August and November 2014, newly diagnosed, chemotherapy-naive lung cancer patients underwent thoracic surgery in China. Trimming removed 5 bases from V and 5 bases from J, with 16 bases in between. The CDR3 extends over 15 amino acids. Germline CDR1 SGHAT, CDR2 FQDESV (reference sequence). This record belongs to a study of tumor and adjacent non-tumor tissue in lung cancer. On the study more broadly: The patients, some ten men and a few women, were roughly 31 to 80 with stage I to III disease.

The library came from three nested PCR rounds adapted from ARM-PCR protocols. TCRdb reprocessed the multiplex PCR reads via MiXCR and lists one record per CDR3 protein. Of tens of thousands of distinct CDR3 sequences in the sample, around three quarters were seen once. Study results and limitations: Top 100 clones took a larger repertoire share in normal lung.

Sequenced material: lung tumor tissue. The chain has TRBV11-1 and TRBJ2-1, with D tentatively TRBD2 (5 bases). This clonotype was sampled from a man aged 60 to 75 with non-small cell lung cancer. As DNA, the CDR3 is TGTGCCAGCAGCCTAGGACTGGCTAGTAACAATGAGCAGTTCTTC. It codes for CASSLGLASNNEQFF.